Following are 24 T cell receptor beta chains from one sample sequenced in a study of cytomegalovirus exposure and HLA in healthy donors. Primers: 60 Vbeta forward and 13 Jbeta reverse. Repertoires were generated with immunoSEQ multiplex PCR, while TCRdb's copy carries only in-frame clones and drops some. The sample lists 120,000 to 150,000 clones; about four fifths were seen once. Sequencing was performed on PBMCs. These receptors were collected from a man aged 35-49 years in good health and CMV-seropositive.

V is TRBV10-2 and J is TRBJ2-2, with 7 bases matching TRBD1. The ends lost 7 bases at V and 4 bases at J; junction bases unmatched: 12. From germline, CDR1 is WSHSY and CDR2 SAAADI. This CDR3 comprises 16 residues. This chain's CDR3 is CASTITGARSTGELFF. As DNA, the CDR3 is TGCGCCAGCACCATTACAGGGGCTCGATCCACCGGGGAGCTGTTTTTT.

The chain carries TRBV7-9 and TRBJ2-7; TRBD2 matches at 7 bases. The CDR3 runs 17 residues. V lost 5 bases to trimming and J lost 6 bases; unmatched junction nucleotides: 19. CDR1 is SEHNR and CDR2 is FQNEAQ in the germline V gene (reference sequence). The DNA of the CDR3 is TGTGCCAGCAGCGGGGTCGTAAGTTGGGAGGGCGACCCCGAGCAGTACTTC. Amino acids: CASSGVVSWEGDPEQYF.

The chain employs TRBV11-2 and TRBJ1-3; no clear D. The length of the CDR3 is 16 residues. V lost 0 bases and J lost 4, with 13 bases in between. Germline loops: CDR1 SGHAT, CDR2 FQNNGV. Here the CDR3 reads CASSLDVGSGGNTIYF. CDR3 bases: TGTGCCAGCAGCTTAGATGTCGGGTCTGGCGGAAACACCATATATTTT.

The chain is built from TRBV29-1 and TRBJ2-2; D is perhaps TRBD1 (5 bases). The CDR3 is 14 residues long. With 4 bases removed from V and 1 base from J, the gap between germline ends came to 10 bases. From germline, CDR1 is SQVTM and CDR2 ANQGSEA. In DNA form, the CDR3 reads TGCAGCGTTGTGACCGGACAGAACACCGGGGAGCTGTTTTTT. Translation: CSVVTGQNTGELFF.

As regards this clone: Other DNA sequences in the same sample also yield this CDR3. The V and J genes are TRBV7-9 and TRBJ2-7; no firm D call. This CDR3 is built from 12 residues. From germline, CDR1 is SEHNR and CDR2 FQNEAQ (reference sequence). The V gene lost 3 bases and the J gene lost 4 bases, with 7 bases spanning the gap. CDR3 nucleotides: TGTGCCAGCAGCTTCTCCGGGTACGAGCAGTACTTC. Translated, it gives CASSFSGYEQYF. Looking up the rest from reference TRBV7-9 and TRBJ2-7 gives the full variable domain: DTGVSQNPRHKITKRGQNVTFRCDPISEHNRLYWYRQTLGQGPEFLTYFQNEAQLEKSRLLSDRFSAERPKGSFSTLEIQRTEQGDSAMYLCASSFSGYEQYFGPGTRLTVT.

The chain recombines TRBV2 with TRBJ2-3; TRBD2 matches at 14 bases. Trimming at V came to 6 bases and at J to 1 base, leaving 9 bases not matched to a gene. Germline values: CDR1 SNHLY, CDR2 FYNNEI. CDR3 length: 18 residues. CDR3 residues: CASSETSGGAFGTDTQYF. The CDR3 nucleotides are TGTGCCAGCAGCGAGACTAGCGGGGGGGCCTTCGGCACAGATACGCAGTATTTT.

The V call is TRBV19, the J call TRBJ1-1, with no clear D. From germline, CDR1 is LNHDA and CDR2 SQIVND (reference sequence). V was trimmed by 8 bases and J by 3 bases, leaving 7 bases between them. The CDR3 loop spans 11 amino acids. CDR3 in DNA: TGTGCCAGTCGCCGGTACACTGAAGCTTTCTTT. Amino acids: CASRRYTEAFF.

The J gene is TRBJ1-5, the V gene TRBV5-6; maybe TRBD1 (6 bases). The CDR3 loop spans 13 amino acids. Trimming cost V 1 base and J 4 bases, with 6 bases left between them. In germline, CDR1 is SGHDT, CDR2 YYEEEE. CDR3 sequence: CASSLRGNQPQHF. The CDR3 bases are TGTGCCAGCAGCTTGAGGGGGAATCAGCCCCAGCATTTT.

This sequence joins TRBV19 and TRBJ1-3; D remains unclear. Germline V gene lookup returns CDR1 LNHDA and CDR2 SQIVND (reference sequence). Trimming removed 9 bases from V and 0 bases from J, with 15 bases in between. The CDR3 is 15 residues long. CDR3 sequence (DNA): TGTGCCAGCGGGGAGAGTAGCTACTCTGGAAACACCATATATTTT. Its protein is CASGESSYSGNTIYF. The entire variable domain, with the rest obtained from reference TRBV19 and TRBJ1-3, is as follows: DGGITQSPKYLFRKEGQNVTLSCEQNLNHDAMYWYRQDPGQGLRLIYYSQIVNDFQKGDIAEGYSVSREKKESFPLTVTSAQKNPTAFYLCASGESSYSGNTIYFGEGSWLTVV.

The rearrangement joins TRBV29-1 to TRBJ2-7; D possibly corresponds to TRBD1 (6 bases). CDR3 length: 11 amino acids. The germline V gene encodes CDR1 SQVTM and CDR2 ANQGSEA. V lost 7 bases and J 13 bases, leaving 20 bases between the germline ends. The CDR3 DNA follows: TGCAGCGGTCTACAGGGTGTGGACCTATACTTC. This gives the protein CSGLQGVDLYF.

V and J are TRBV7-9 and TRBJ2-7; the match to TRBD2 covers 7 bases. CDR3 length: 14 amino acids. V dropped 3 bases and J dropped 1; count of bases not matched to a gene: 3. Germline-derived CDR1 and CDR2 are SEHNR and FQNEAQ (reference sequence). The CDR3 region is CASSFQAGSYEQYF. The CDR3 DNA reads TGTGCCAGCAGCTTCCAAGCGGGATCCTACGAGCAGTACTTC.

This chain connects TRBV6-6 to TRBJ1-1, with a possible D match to TRBD1 (6 bases). Germline V CDR1 and CDR2: MNHNY, SVGAGI (reference sequence). The CDR3 is 13 residues long. Between the trimmed V and J ends, which lost 5 bases and 7 bases, there was a span of 14 bases. CDR3 nucleotides: TGTGCCAGCAGTAAGACCGGGACATTTGAAGCTTTCTTT. This sequence encodes CASSKTGTFEAFF.

The CDR3 DNA reads TGTGCCAGCAGCCCGAAACTATCTGACCGACGAACCTACGAGCAGTACTTC. Amino acids: CASSPKLSDRRTYEQYF. The V call is TRBV7-9, the J call TRBJ2-7, with D unresolved. CDR1 SEHNR and CDR2 FQNEAQ come from the germline V gene (reference sequence). The CDR3 loop spans 17 amino acids. Trimming left V 5 bases short and J 2 bases short, with 22 bases between. Combining the CDR3 with reference TRBV7-9 and TRBJ2-7 gives the whole variable domain DTGVSQNPRHKITKRGQNVTFRCDPISEHNRLYWYRQTLGQGPEFLTYFQNEAQLEKSRLLSDRFSAERPKGSFSTLEIQRTEQGDSAMYLCASSPKLSDRRTYEQYFGPGTRLTVT.

This sequence joins TRBV29-1 and TRBJ1-2, with TRBD1 identical over 8 bases. The V segment lost 7 bases and the J segment 4 bases; nucleotides outside the gene matches: 5. CDR1 SQVTM and CDR2 ANQGSEA come from the germline V gene. The CDR3 extends over 12 amino acids. CDR3 nucleotides: TGCAGCGACACAGGGGGAGGCTATGGCTACACCTTC. This codes for CSDTGGGYGYTF. Full variable domain (outside the CDR3, taken from reference TRBV29-1 and TRBJ1-2): SAVISQKPSRDICQRGTSLTIQCQVDSQVTMMFWYRQQPGQSLTLIATANQGSEATYESGFVIDKFPISRPNLTFSTLTVSNMSPEDSSIYLCSDTGGGYGYTFGSGTRLTVV.

This clone was picked up one time. The chain joins TRBV11-2 to TRBJ1-2; D is possibly TRBD1 (6 bases). V was pared by 5 bases and J by 2 bases, with 12 bases between. The CDR3 has 14 residues. The germline V gene has CDR1 SGHAT and CDR2 FQNNGV. CDR3 DNA: TGTGCCAGCAGCAAGCGACAGGAAAACTATGGCTACACCTTC. It codes for CASSKRQENYGYTF. The whole variable domain, remainder taken from reference TRBV11-2 and TRBJ1-2, is EAGVAQSPRYKIIEKRQSVAFWCNPISGHATLYWYQQILGQGPKLLIQFQNNGVVDDSQLPKDRFSAERLKGVDSTLKIQPAKLEDSAVYLCASSKRQENYGYTFGSGTRLTVV.

The chain carries TRBV5-1 and TRBJ2-1; D perhaps matches TRBD2 (5 bases). Germline CDR1 is SGHRS and CDR2 is YFSETQ. The CDR3 has 15 residues. V lost 0 bases and J 3 bases, leaving 10 bases between the germline ends. Here the CDR3 DNA reads TGCGCCAGCAGCTTGGTTGCGGGCGACTACAATGAGCAGTTCTTC. Encoded protein: CASSLVAGDYNEQFF.

The V gene is TRBV6-1, the J gene TRBJ1-2; possibly TRBD1 for D (5 bases). Germline-derived CDR1 and CDR2 are MNHNS and SASEGT. Trimming shortened V by 0 bases and J by 1 base, and 9 bases separated the two germline ends. The CDR3 covers 15 residues. CDR3 amino acids: CASSEAERGNYGYTF. In DNA form, the CDR3 reads TGTGCCAGCAGTGAAGCGGAAAGGGGTAACTATGGCTACACCTTC.

This sequence joins TRBV13 and TRBJ2-5, with D maybe TRBD2 (6 bases). The CDR3 runs 15 residues. V was cut by 7 bases and J by 2 bases, with 17 bases left in between. CDR1 and CDR2 (germline): PRHDT, FYEKMQ (reference sequence). CDR3: CASTNRETLQETQYF. CDR3 coding DNA: TGTGCCAGCACCAACCGGGAGACATTACAAGAGACCCAGTACTTC.

This clone appeared a few times. This sequence joins TRBV5-1 and TRBJ2-1; D unresolved. CDR1 is SGHRS and CDR2 is YFSETQ in the germline V gene. Between the trimmed V and J ends, which lost 4 bases and 4 bases, there was a span of 6 bases. This CDR3 is built from 12 residues. The CDR3 sequence: CASSLSYNEQFF. Written as DNA, the CDR3 is TGCGCCAGCAGCCTTTCTTACAATGAGCAGTTCTTC.

This chain links TRBV7-3 with TRBJ2-5; 8 bases fit TRBD2. This CDR3 comprises 14 residues. V shed 5 bases and J 5 bases; nucleotides not matched to a gene: 7. Looked up from germline, CDR1 is SGHTA and CDR2 is FQGTGA. CDR3 coding DNA: TGTGCCAGCAGCCCCGGGACTAGTAGTGAGACCCAGTACTTC. Translating gives CASSPGTSSETQYF.

DNA of the CDR3: TGTGCCAGCAGTGTCCGGGACAGGGCAAATGAAAAACTGTTTTTT. Amino acids: CASSVRDRANEKLFF. The chain recombines TRBV27 with TRBJ1-4, with 9 positions matching TRBD1. The CDR3 length is 15 residues. V trimming: 5 bases; J trimming: 5 bases; junction bases outside the gene matches: 6. Looked up from germline, CDR1 is MNHEY and CDR2 is SMNVEV (reference sequence).

The chain combines TRBV2 with TRBJ1-1; possible D gene TRBD1, 6 bases. CDR3 length: 13 amino acids. The V and J ends lost 3 bases and 11 bases respectively, with 16 bases between them. CDR1 and CDR2 from the germline V gene are SNHLY and FYNNEI. The CDR3 coding sequence is TGTGCCAGCAGTGAGGTCGTGCGGGGGGCGGCTTTCTTT. It is translated as CASSEVVRGAAFF.

By share, this clone counts as medium-sized (0.01 to 0.1%). This rearrangement joins TRBV6-4 to TRBJ1-1; D gene uncertain. CDR3 length: 13 residues. Germline CDR1 is MRHNA and CDR2 is SNTAGT. Between the trimmed V and J ends, which lost 3 bases and 1 base, there was a span of 6 bases. Written as DNA, the CDR3 is TGTGCCAGCAGTGAAGCCGGGAACACTGAAGCTTTCTTT. This gives the protein CASSEAGNTEAFF.

The CDR3 here is CASSETASNTGELFF. In nucleotides, the CDR3 is TGTGCCAGCAGTGAGACAGCCTCAAACACCGGGGAGCTGTTTTTT. This chain joins TRBV6-4 and TRBJ2-2; possibly TRBD1 for D (5 bases). The CDR3 extends over 15 amino acids. Trimming left V 3 bases short and J 2 bases short, with 10 bases between. Germline CDR1 is MRHNA and CDR2 is SNTAGT.